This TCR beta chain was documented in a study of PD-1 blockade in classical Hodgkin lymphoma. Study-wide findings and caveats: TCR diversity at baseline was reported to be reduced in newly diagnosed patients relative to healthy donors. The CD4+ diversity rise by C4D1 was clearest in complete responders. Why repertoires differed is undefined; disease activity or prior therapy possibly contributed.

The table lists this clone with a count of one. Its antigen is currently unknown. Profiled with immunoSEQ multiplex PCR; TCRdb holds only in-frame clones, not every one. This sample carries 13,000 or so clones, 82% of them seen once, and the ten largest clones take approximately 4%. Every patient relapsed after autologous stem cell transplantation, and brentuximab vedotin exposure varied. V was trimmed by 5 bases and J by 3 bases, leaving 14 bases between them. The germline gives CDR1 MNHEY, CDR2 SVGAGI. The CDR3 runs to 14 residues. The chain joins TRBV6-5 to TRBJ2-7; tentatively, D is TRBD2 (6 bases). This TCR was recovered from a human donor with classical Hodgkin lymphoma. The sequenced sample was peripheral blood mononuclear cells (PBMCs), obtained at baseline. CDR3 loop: CASSPWRGYYEQYF. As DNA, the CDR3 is TGTGCCAGCAGTCCCTGGAGGGGTTACTACGAGCAGTACTTC.